The following is a TCR beta chain sequence with its context. This clonotype showed up many times. Its antigen is still unknown. It has no much larger one-base neighbor in the sample; base qualities were not kept. The library came from 5' RACE. The reads were generated on an Illumina HiSeq 2500. A second PCR of about 6 to 11 cycles was run with a J-beta primer mix and a sample-barcoded 5' primer. A template-switch 5' adaptor carrying 12 random nucleotides introduced a unique molecular identifier onto each TCR beta cDNA molecule. At least 2.5 million CDR3-containing paired-end reads were obtained from each sample. First-strand cDNA synthesis was performed from all RNA using the Mint cDNA synthesis kit, with priming by a TRBC-specific oligonucleotide. After uracil-DNA glycosylase treatment, a first 18-cycle PCR used universal primers M1SS and BC2_uni_R on all cDNA. In the authors' own workflow: Normalization of each sample was performed by random selection of 1 million high-quality reads, each carrying a distinct molecular identifier. Reads with shared molecular identifiers were discarded instead of being binned into consensus sequences. MiTCR, with a Q25 quality threshold and the strictest error-elimination algorithm, was used for CDR3 identification, clonotype clustering and error correction. Lower-bound total TCR beta diversity was estimated with a nonparametric unseen species model using Euler transformation. TCRdb took the public reads, trimmed them with fastp at Q25, ran MiXCR for clone calling and kept in-frame beta chains. Each entry is one CDR3 protein sequence, shown with its most common DNA and genes. V and J calls and clone size were set by TCRdb, not the authors. Recorded for this sample are about 800,000 distinct CDR3 sequences; more than 20% of them occurred a single time. The biggest ten clones account for around 3.6% of the sample.

The junction shows trimming of 5 bases on V and 1 base on J, and the gene matches do not reach 8 bases of it. Counted from cysteine to phenylalanine, this CDR3 has 16 amino acids. The entry retains the CDR3 DNA only, 48 bases that are in frame from base 1. The germline V gene supplies CDR1 SGHRS and CDR2 YFSETQ. This entry comes from a study of blood T cells in healthy people across ages (dated by TCRdb to between 2014 and 2016). Some background on the complete study: In model experiments, template switching captured about one uniquely barcoded TCR beta cDNA molecule for every two T cells. The study measured age-related changes in TCR beta repertoire diversity using deep sequencing normalized with unique cDNA molecular identifiers. Donors were grouped into four age groups: young (average approximately 16 years), middle-aged (39), aged (roughly 62) and long-lived (around 80). Two additional independent replicas of 1 million unique cDNA reads from the same blood draw were analyzed for two donors (one aged 18 to 30 and one aged 80 or older).

Systemically healthy Caucasian individuals from Russia, 39 in total and aged about 6 to 95 years, were included as donors. Around 9.7 milliliters of peripheral blood were collected from each donor into EDTA-treated Vacutainer tubes. Ficoll-Paque density-gradient centrifugation was used to isolate PBMCs, with at least 6.5 million per sample. Total RNA, at least 6 micrograms per sample, was extracted from PBMCs with Trizol reagent. The percentages of naive CD45RAhigh/CD27high T cells were determined by flow cytometry on a PBMC aliquot from every donor. Beyond this particular receptor, the publication reports: Compared with the aged group, the long-lived group had more naive CD4+ T cells, fewer expanded clones and increased TCR diversity, suggesting age selection. There was a strong correlation between observed TCR beta diversity and the percentage of naive T cells measured by flow cytometry. The CMV infection status of donors was not known, potentially confounding age-related changes in expanded clonotypes. Observed TCR beta diversity per million T cells fell roughly linearly with age, and a significant reduction was already apparent by age roughly 40. Estimates of total diversity based on one million sequenced T cells were considered lower bounds and underestimates. Bulk unsorted PBMC profiling prevented conclusive comparison of naive and antigen-experienced compartments.

These data also featured in a second study, about T cells of mothers and their children. As that second study puts it: Nine systemically healthy Caucasian individuals served as donors, namely three mothers together with their six children. cDNA synthesis used all of the extracted RNA, with roughly 1.5 ug of RNA in each 15 ul reaction. In the second PCR, sample barcodes and 2-4 random nucleotides were introduced via the M1S primer. Over 9 million TCR beta CDR3 reads were obtained for each mother, and millions of reads were obtained for each child. In both related and unrelated pairs, thymic selection shapes the output of TCR recombination in a similar way, with inherited differences having only a minor effect. Normalized repertoire overlap in related mother-child pairs was always slightly higher than in unrelated mother-child pairs, but the difference was never significant. With a sensitivity of roughly 93 clones per million clonotypes, no persistent microchimeric T cell clones were detected. In the study, deep NGS was used to compare the TCR beta repertoires of mothers and children, and features distinguishing related mother-child pairs from unrelated individuals were sought. On average, the children were approximately 11 +/- 4 years old, while the mothers were about 37 +/- 4 years old. After adapters were ligated using NEBNext reagents, the libraries underwent 100+100 nt paired-end sequencing on an Illumina HiSeq 2000. To prevent cross-contamination, the mother and child libraries were prepared one month apart and sequenced in separate runs. Each donor had between about 450,000 and 2,100,000 distinct TCR beta clonotypes identified. Naive TCR beta clonotypes were estimated from low-frequency clonotypes matched to each donor's FACS-determined naive share, without sorting.

The chain is made from TRBV5-1 and TRBJ2-5; 10 bases in between match TRBD2. Material for sequencing was blood. The receptor comes from a boy aged 5-17 years in good health. The nucleotide sequence is given as TGCGCCAGCAGTAAGGTAGCGGGGGGATTCCAAGAGACCCAGTACTTC. Translated, it gives CASSKVAGGFQETQYF.